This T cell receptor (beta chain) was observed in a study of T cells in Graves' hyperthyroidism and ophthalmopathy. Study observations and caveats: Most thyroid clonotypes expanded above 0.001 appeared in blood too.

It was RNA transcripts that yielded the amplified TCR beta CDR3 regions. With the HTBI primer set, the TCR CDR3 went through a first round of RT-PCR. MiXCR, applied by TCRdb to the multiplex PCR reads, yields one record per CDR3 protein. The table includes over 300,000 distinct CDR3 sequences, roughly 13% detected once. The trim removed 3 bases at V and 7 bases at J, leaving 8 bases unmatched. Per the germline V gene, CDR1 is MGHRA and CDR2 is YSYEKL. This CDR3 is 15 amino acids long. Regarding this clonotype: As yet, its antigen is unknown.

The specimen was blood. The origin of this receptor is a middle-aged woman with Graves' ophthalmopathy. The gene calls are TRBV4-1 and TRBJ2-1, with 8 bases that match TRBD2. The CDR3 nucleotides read TGCGCCAGCAGCCACTTTAGCGGGACGTGGAATGAGCAGTTCTTC. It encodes CASSHFSGTWNEQFF.